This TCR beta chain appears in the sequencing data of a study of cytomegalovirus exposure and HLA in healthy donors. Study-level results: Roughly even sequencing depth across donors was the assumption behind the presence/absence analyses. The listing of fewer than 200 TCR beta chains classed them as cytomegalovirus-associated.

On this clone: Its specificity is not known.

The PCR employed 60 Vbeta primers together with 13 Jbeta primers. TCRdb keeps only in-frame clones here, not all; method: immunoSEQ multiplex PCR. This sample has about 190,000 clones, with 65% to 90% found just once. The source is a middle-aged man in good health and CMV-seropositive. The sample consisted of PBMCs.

The CDR3 region is CASSPLWTGFQSGANVLTF. In DNA form, the CDR3 reads TGTGCCAGCAGCCCCTTATGGACAGGGTTTCAATCTGGGGCCAACGTCCTGACTTTC. The V gene is TRBV5-4, the J gene TRBJ2-6, with TRBD1 matching over 8 bases. The germline V gene encodes CDR1 SGHNT and CDR2 YYREEE (reference sequence). After removal of 4 bases from V and 1 base from J, the junction contained 13 bases not matched to a gene. The CDR3 contains 19 residues.